The 26 T cell receptor beta chains listed next were all sequenced from one sample in a study of T cell changes during pregnancy in multiple sclerosis. Assay: immunoSEQ multiplex PCR; the TCRdb copy retains only in-frame clones and omits some. Found here are about 80,000 clones, 90% to 95% of them singletons; the top ten hold roughly 1.4%. Sequencing used peripheral blood, obtained before pregnancy. These receptors came from a female donor with multiple sclerosis, enrolled in a pregnancy study.

The chain recombines TRBV7-3 with TRBJ2-1, with 10 bases aligning to TRBD2. The CDR3 is 16 residues long. V was clipped by 2 bases and J by 7 bases; unmatched bases: 8. In germline, CDR1 is SGHTA, CDR2 FQGTGA. The CDR3 DNA is TGTGCCAGCAGCTTAGTAGCTAGCGGGGGAATAAATGAGCAGTTCTTC. Translation: CASSLVASGGINEQFF. Using reference TRBV7-3 and TRBJ2-1 for the parts outside the CDR3, the full variable domain is GAGVSQTPSNKVTEKGKYVELRCDPISGHTALYWYRQSLGQGPEFLIYFQGTGAADDSGLPNDRFFAVRPEGSVSTLKIQRTERGDSAVYLCASSLVASGGINEQFFGPGTRLTVL.

This chain links TRBV5-1 with TRBJ1-1; D is possibly TRBD1 (5 bases). CDR3 length: 14 amino acids. The V and J ends lost 4 bases and 1 base respectively, with 11 bases between them. Germline assignment: CDR1 SGHRS and CDR2 YFSETQ. The DNA for the CDR3 is TGCGCCAGCAGCCCCGGAGGGGAGAACACTGAAGCTTTCTTT. Encoded protein: CASSPGGENTEAFF.

V is TRBV30 and J is TRBJ2-3; D might be TRBD2 (6 bases). Trimming removed 0 bases from V and 0 bases from J, with 13 bases in between. Per germline, CDR1 GTSNPN and CDR2 SVGIG (reference sequence). The length of the CDR3 is 16 residues. In nucleotides, the CDR3 is TGTGCCTGGAGTGTGACGGCGGGGTGGAGCACAGATACGCAGTATTTT. This gives the protein CAWSVTAGWSTDTQYF.

The chain is built from TRBV6-5 and TRBJ1-2; D is perhaps TRBD1 (6 bases). In germline, CDR1 is MNHEY, CDR2 SVGAGI. Trimming removed 4 bases from V and 8 bases from J, with 14 bases in between. The CDR3 has 13 residues. The CDR3 region is CASSSSGARGYTF. DNA of the CDR3: TGTGCCAGCAGTTCCTCGGGGGCGAGGGGCTACACCTTC.

This clone was recorded at least ten times. The V call is TRBV5-5, the J call TRBJ2-7; TRBD1 matches at 8 bases. The CDR3 has 15 amino acids. The junction had 13 bases not matched to a gene; V was cut back by 7 bases and J by 4 bases. Germline V gene lookup returns CDR1 SGHKS and CDR2 YYEKEE (reference sequence). CDR3 sequence (DNA): TGTGCCAGCGGAGAACGGACAGGGCAGTCATACGAGCAGTACTTC. As protein: CASGERTGQSYEQYF.

A single count supports this clone. The chain couples TRBV6-6 to TRBJ2-2, with unresolved D. V was trimmed by 6 bases and J by 3 bases, leaving 17 bases between them. The CDR3 length is 16 residues. CDR1 is MNHNY, CDR2 SVGAGI, per germline (reference sequence). CDR3 nucleotides: TGTGCCAGCAGCTTAGAGCCGTCGCTCGACACCGGGGAGCTGTTTTTT. It specifies CASSLEPSLDTGELFF.

This clone was counted a few times. The rearrangement joins TRBV2 to TRBJ1-1; D gene uncertain. The CDR3 extends over 12 amino acids. CDR1 and CDR2 from the germline V gene are SNHLY and FYNNEI. Trimming took off 8 bases at V and 4 bases at J, with 11 bases between the two ends. CDR3 DNA sequence: TGTGCCAGCTGTAAGGGAGTCACTGAAGCTTTCTTT. Residues: CASCKGVTEAFF.

The chain carries TRBV6-5 and TRBJ2-7; weak D call: TRBD1 (6 bases). The CDR3 runs to 14 residues. V was cut by 5 bases and J by 1 base, with 12 bases left in between. Germline V gene lookup returns CDR1 MNHEY and CDR2 SVGAGI. CDR3 in DNA: TGTGCCAGCAGTCAGCAGACAGGATCCTACGAGCAGTACTTC. Translating it yields CASSQQTGSYEQYF.

The rearrangement links TRBV2 to TRBJ1-2; D may be TRBD1 (6 bases). In germline, CDR1 is SNHLY, CDR2 FYNNEI. V was trimmed by 6 bases and J by 5 bases, leaving 10 bases between them. The CDR3 loop spans 12 amino acids. The CDR3 coding sequence is TGTGCCAGCAGCCCGGACAGTTATGGCTACACCTTC. It translates to CASSPDSYGYTF.

The CDR3: CASSLDRGGYTF. The CDR3 DNA sequence: TGTGCCAGCAGCTTAGACAGGGGTGGCTACACCTTC. The chain couples TRBV7-9 to TRBJ1-2; TRBD1 matches 7 bases. CDR1 is SEHNR, CDR2 FQNEAQ, per germline (reference sequence). The CDR3 is 12 residues long. The junction had 0 bases not matched to a gene; V was cut back by 1 base and J by 7 bases. The full variable domain, in which reference TRBV7-9 and TRBJ1-2 provide the parts outside the CDR3, is DTGVSQNPRHKITKRGQNVTFRCDPISEHNRLYWYRQTLGQGPEFLTYFQNEAQLEKSRLLSDRFSAERPKGSFSTLEIQRTEQGDSAMYLCASSLDRGGYTFGSGTRLTVV.

The chain employs TRBV5-1 and TRBJ1-1, with 10 positions matching TRBD1. CDR3 size: 14 residues. V lost 4 bases, J lost 5 bases, and 5 bases stayed unmatched. Germline CDR1 is SGHRS and CDR2 is YFSETQ. CDR3: CASSPGQGGTEAFF. The CDR3 nucleotides read TGCGCCAGCAGCCCCGGACAGGGGGGGACTGAAGCTTTCTTT.

The chain joins TRBV13 to TRBJ1-5, with TRBD1 matching over 10 bases. The CDR3 sequence is 14 residues long. The V gene's germline CDR1 is PRHDT and CDR2 FYEKMQ (reference sequence). V was pared by 5 bases and J by 6 bases, with 4 bases of the junction left unmatched. CDR3 bases: TGTGCCAGCAGCCAGGGACAGGGGTTTCAGCCCCAGCATTTT. This sequence encodes CASSQGQGFQPQHF. Supplemented by reference TRBV13 and TRBJ1-5, the full variable domain reads AAGVIQSPRHLIKEKRETATLKCYPIPRHDTVYWYQQGPGQDPQFLISFYEKMQSDKGSIPDRFSAQQFSDYHSELNMSSLELGDSALYFCASSQGQGFQPQHFGDGTRLSIL.

The V and J genes are TRBV14 and TRBJ1-1, with 9 positions matching TRBD1. This CDR3 contains 14 residues. Germline V gene sequence: CDR1 SGHDN, CDR2 FVKESK. V shed 6 bases, J shed 7 bases, and the junction held 9 bases outside the gene matches. The CDR3 DNA follows: TGTGCCAGCAGTCAGACGGGACAGGGTATTGAAGCTTTCTTT. This translates into CASSQTGQGIEAFF.

This chain connects TRBV12-5 to TRBJ1-6, with D unclear. Per germline, CDR1 LGHNT and CDR2 FRNRAP. CDR3 length: 18 residues. V was cut by 7 bases and J by 7 bases, with 26 bases left in between. CDR3 in amino acids: CASAFTPLLGVGNSPLHF. For the CDR3, the DNA is TGTGCTAGTGCCTTTACTCCCCTTCTCGGGGTGGGGAATTCACCCCTCCACTTT.

Only one count was recorded for this clone. The gene calls are TRBV19 and TRBJ1-2, with 9 bases aligning to TRBD1. Germline CDR1 is LNHDA and CDR2 is SQIVND (reference sequence). This CDR3 is built from 12 residues. V gave up 9 bases and J gave up 11 bases; unmatched junction bases: 10. CDR3 DNA sequence: TGTGCCAGCAAGTCGGGACAGGGTGGTTACACCTTC. Amino acid sequence: CASKSGQGGYTF. The variable domain in full, with the rest retrieved from reference TRBV19 and TRBJ1-2, is DGGITQSPKYLFRKEGQNVTLSCEQNLNHDAMYWYRQDPGQGLRLIYYSQIVNDFQKGDIAEGYSVSREKKESFPLTVTSAQKNPTAFYLCASKSGQGGYTFGSGTRLTVV.

J is TRBJ2-1 and V is TRBV12-5, with D unclear. CDR1 is LGHNT and CDR2 is FRNRAP in the germline V gene. The CDR3 sequence is 12 residues long. The V and J ends lost 1 base and 7 bases respectively, with 5 bases between them. The CDR3 sequence is CASGLGLNEQFF. The CDR3, as DNA: TGTGCTAGTGGTTTGGGACTGAATGAGCAGTTCTTC.

The J gene is TRBJ2-1, the V gene TRBV19; TRBD1 matches at 10 bases. V lost 7 bases and J lost 6; bases outside the gene matches: 12. Germline V gene sequence: CDR1 LNHDA, CDR2 SQIVND (reference sequence). This CDR3 contains 16 residues. The CDR3 DNA reads as TGTGCCAGTAATACCGGGACAGGGGTCGGGTTCAATGAGCAGTTCTTC. Its translation is CASNTGTGVGFNEQFF.

This chain uses TRBV27 with TRBJ1-1, with 8 bases fitting TRBD1. J was trimmed by 5 bases and V by 5 bases; bases with no gene match: 7. Per germline, CDR1 MNHEY and CDR2 SMNVEV (reference sequence). The CDR3 extends over 14 amino acids. The CDR3 coding sequence is TGTGCCAGCAGTCGACAGGGGATTGGGACTGAAGCTTTCTTT. This gives the protein CASSRQGIGTEAFF.

The genes are TRBV5-6 and TRBJ2-7, with D possibly TRBD1 on 5 matching bases. Trimming pared 4 bases from V and 3 bases from J, leaving 17 bases between. The CDR3 sequence is 15 residues long. From germline, CDR1 is SGHDT and CDR2 YYEEEE. CDR3 loop: CASSRGPTPDYEQYF. CDR3 nucleotides: TGTGCCAGCAGCAGGGGCCCTACTCCCGACTACGAGCAGTACTTC.

This chain joins TRBV5-6 and TRBJ1-2; D not certain. The V end lost 2 bases, the J end lost 5 bases, and 4 bases lay between the germline ends. The germline CDR1 and CDR2 sequences are SGHDT and YYEEEE. The CDR3 consists of 11 residues. CDR3 sequence (DNA): TGTGCCAGCAGCTTTTCTTATGGCTACACCTTC. The encoded protein is CASSFSYGYTF.

The genes are TRBV9 and TRBJ2-2; no definite D call. V shed 3 bases and J shed 0 bases, with 9 bases lying between them. Germline CDR1 and CDR2: SGDLS and YYNGEE. The CDR3 sequence is 15 residues long. This CDR3 reads CASSALRANTGELFF. The DNA for the CDR3 is TGTGCCAGCAGCGCCCTAAGAGCGAACACCGGGGAGCTGTTTTTT.

This rearrangement joins TRBV19 to TRBJ1-6; D ambiguous. Germline V CDR1 and CDR2: LNHDA, SQIVND (reference sequence). V was shortened by 6 bases and J by 7 bases, with 4 bases between the two germline ends. CDR3 length: 11 residues. The CDR3 protein is CASSENSPLHF. DNA for the CDR3: TGTGCCAGTAGCGAGAATTCACCCCTCCACTTT.

The chain couples TRBV19 to TRBJ1-3, with D possibly TRBD1 on 6 matching bases. The CDR3 is 15 residues long. Trimming shortened V by 3 bases and J by 5 bases, and 14 bases separated the two germline ends. Germline V CDR1 and CDR2: LNHDA, SQIVND (reference sequence). CDR3 loop: CASSITPGHRNTIYF. CDR3 sequence (DNA): TGTGCCAGTAGTATCACTCCGGGACACCGAAACACCATATATTTT.

The chain uses TRBV14 and TRBJ1-3, with 7 bases fitting TRBD1. V lost 3 bases to trimming and J lost 6 bases; unmatched junction nucleotides: 5. The germline gives CDR1 SGHDN, CDR2 FVKESK. The length of the CDR3 is 14 residues. CDR3 loop: CASSQTGQINTIYF. DNA of the CDR3: TGTGCCAGCAGCCAGACGGGACAGATAAACACCATATATTTT.

As concerns this clone: Different DNA sequences within this sample yield the same CDR3. This sequence joins TRBV9 and TRBJ2-7; TRBD2 matches at 12 bases. The CDR3 is 15 amino acids. V dropped 2 bases and J dropped 2; count of bases not matched to a gene: 2. Germline CDR1 and CDR2: SGDLS and YYNGEE. CDR3 residues: CASSVGLAGTYEQYF. The DNA for the CDR3 is TGTGCCAGCAGCGTCGGACTAGCGGGGACCTACGAGCAGTACTTC.

This chain links TRBV27 with TRBJ2-3; no definite D call. Per germline, CDR1 MNHEY and CDR2 SMNVEV (reference sequence). Trimming took off 3 bases at V and 4 bases at J, with 8 bases between the two ends. The CDR3 is 13 amino acids. CDR3 protein: CASSLLPADTQYF. The CDR3 DNA sequence: TGTGCCAGCAGTTTGTTGCCGGCAGATACGCAGTATTTT.